A single sample gave rise to the 25 T cell receptor beta chains below, sequenced in a study of blood T cell repertoires in COVID-19 (dated by TCRdb to about 2020). Library generation was performed with the immunoSEQ multiplex PCR assay. TCRdb carries this immuneACCESS record with in-frame sequences only. Its versions omit some clonotypes, under half of them owing to an unresolved V gene in the studies checked, with the rest unexplained. The sample records 280,000 or so clones, roughly 89% of which are singletons. Around 1.7% of the sample goes to the ten largest clones. Sequencing was carried out using PBMCs or T cells enriched from blood (not recorded which). These receptors originate from a woman between 18 and 29 years old with acute COVID-19.

With respect to this clone: The sample carries other DNA sequences with the same CDR3. The rearrangement links TRBV18 to TRBJ1-1, with D possibly TRBD1 on 5 matching bases. Germline CDR1 and CDR2: KGHSH and LQKENI. CDR3 length: 14 residues. V lost 3 bases and J lost 4, with 12 bases in between. The CDR3 reads CASSPTGRGTEAFF. CDR3 nucleotides: TGTGCCAGCTCACCTACCGGGAGGGGCACTGAAGCTTTCTTT.

The V call is TRBV5-1, the J call TRBJ2-6; 9 bases line up with TRBD1. The germline gives CDR1 SGHRS, CDR2 YFSETQ. V shed 3 bases, J shed 4 bases, and the junction held 8 bases outside the gene matches. The CDR3 is made up of 17 amino acids. Here the CDR3 DNA reads TGCGCCAGCAGCTCTTCACAGGGGGCGTTAGGGGCCAACGTCCTGACTTTC. Translation: CASSSSQGALGANVLTF. Full variable domain (rest looked up from reference TRBV5-1 and TRBJ2-6): KAGVTQTPRYLIKTRGQQVTLSCSPISGHRSVSWYQQTPGQGLQFLFEYFSETQRNKGNFPGRFSGRQFSNSRSEMNVSTLELGDSALYLCASSSSQGALGANVLTFGAGSRLTVL.

This chain uses TRBV4-2 with TRBJ1-1; D is unclear. Germline loops: CDR1 LGHNA, CDR2 YNFKEQ. Trimming shortened V by 4 bases and J by 0 bases, and 15 bases separated the two germline ends. CDR3 length: 16 residues. The CDR3, as DNA: TGTGCCAGCAGCCGCTCCCGGGGAGGGATGAACACTGAAGCTTTCTTT. Translating it yields CASSRSRGGMNTEAFF.

Comment on this clone: Other DNA sequences from this sample encode an identical CDR3 as well. The CDR3 sequence is CASSQGTSGSSDTQYF. For the CDR3, the DNA is TGTGCCAGCAGCCAAGGGACTAGCGGGAGCTCAGATACGCAGTATTTT. The chain couples TRBV4-2 to TRBJ2-3, with 13 bases aligning to TRBD2. V was clipped by 1 base and J by 4 bases; unmatched bases: 2. The V gene's germline CDR1 is LGHNA and CDR2 YNFKEQ. The CDR3 runs to 16 residues.

This sequence joins TRBV5-8 and TRBJ2-2, with TRBD1 as a possible D gene (5 bases). This CDR3 is 17 amino acids long. Germline CDR1 and CDR2: SGHTS and YDEGEE. V shed 4 bases and J shed 1 base, with 17 bases lying between them. The CDR3 spells CASSRTSTFQNTGELFF. The CDR3, as DNA: TGTGCCAGCAGCCGGACAAGCACCTTCCAGAACACCGGGGAGCTGTTTTTT.

The chain has TRBV3-1 (or the pseudogene TRBV3-2) and TRBJ2-1; 11 positions agree with TRBD2. This CDR3 region has 16 residues. Germline V CDR1 and CDR2: LGHDT, YNNKEL (reference sequence). The trim removed 4 bases at V and 4 bases at J, leaving 6 bases unmatched. Here the CDR3 DNA reads TGTGCCAGCAGCCCAACTAGCGGGAGAGGTTACAATGAGCAGTTCTTC. It translates to CASSPTSGRGYNEQFF.

The chain carries TRBV11-2 and TRBJ1-4; 9 bases are shared with TRBD1. The CDR3 contains 16 residues. Trimming took 3 bases from V and 6 from J; bases not matched to a gene: 8. CDR1 and CDR2 from the germline V gene are SGHAT and FQNNGV. The CDR3 DNA reads TGTGCCAGCAGCTTGATTTCCGGACAGGGGTATGAAAAACTGTTTTTT. It yields the protein CASSLISGQGYEKLFF.

V usage is TRBV5-4 and J usage is TRBJ1-1; D is possibly TRBD1 (6 bases). Between the trimmed V and J ends, which lost 5 bases and 0 bases, there was a span of 8 bases. CDR1 is SGHNT, CDR2 YYREEE, per germline (reference sequence). The CDR3 has 13 amino acids. CDR3 bases: TGTGCCAGCAGAGGACAGATGAACACTGAAGCTTTCTTT. Translating it yields CASRGQMNTEAFF.

In its sample, this clone was seen many times. This sequence joins TRBV4-1 and TRBJ2-5; D perhaps matches TRBD1 (6 bases). This CDR3 is 14 amino acids long. CDR1 is MGHRA, CDR2 YSYEKL, per germline. Trimming took 6 bases from V and 0 from J, leaving 11 bases between them. The CDR3, as DNA: TGCGCCAGCAGGCCCGGACAGAACCAAGAGACCCAGTACTTC. Translated, it gives CASRPGQNQETQYF.

CDR3 sequence reads: CASSQDSGNRYEQYF. The CDR3 bases are TGCGCCAGCAGCCAAGATTCGGGGAATAGGTACGAGCAGTACTTC. This chain connects TRBV4-1 to TRBJ2-7; perhaps TRBD2 as D (5 bases). The CDR3 sequence is 15 residues long. Germline V gene lookup returns CDR1 MGHRA and CDR2 YSYEKL. Between the trimmed V and J ends, which lost 0 bases and 4 bases, there was a span of 13 bases.

This chain connects TRBV11-2 to TRBJ2-3; 8 positions agree with TRBD2. CDR1 and CDR2 (germline): SGHAT, FQNNGV. This CDR3 has 17 amino acids. V shed 2 bases and J 0 bases; nucleotides not matched to a gene: 7. The CDR3 DNA sequence: TGTGCCAGCAGCTTAATTTTAGCGGGACCAAGCACAGATACGCAGTATTTT. Encoded protein: CASSLILAGPSTDTQYF.

The J gene is TRBJ2-7, the V gene TRBV14; weak D call: TRBD2 (6 bases). V was clipped by 1 base and J by 1 base, with 11 bases between them. CDR3 length equals 15 residues. Looked up from germline, CDR1 is SGHDN and CDR2 is FVKESK. Written as DNA, the CDR3 is TGTGCCAGCAGCCAAGCGCTAGGGAGGTCCTACGAGCAGTACTTC. It codes for CASSQALGRSYEQYF.

The chain combines TRBV19 with TRBJ2-2; tentatively, D is TRBD2 (5 bases). The length of the CDR3 is 15 residues. Trimming removed 3 bases at V and 5 bases at J, with 13 bases between. In germline, CDR1 is LNHDA, CDR2 SQIVND (reference sequence). The CDR3 DNA sequence: TGTGCCAGTAGTATCTGGGTCAGAGGGACCGGGGAGCTGTTTTTT. Protein product: CASSIWVRGTGELFF.

This clone was found once. This chain links TRBV11-2 with TRBJ2-7, with 9 positions matching TRBD1. The CDR3 totals 15 residues. The V segment lost 6 bases and the J segment 6 bases; nucleotides outside the gene matches: 12. The germline V gene has CDR1 SGHAT and CDR2 FQNNGV. CDR3 nucleotides: TGTGCCAGCAGATTTCCGGGACAGGGAACGGGCGAGCAGTACTTC. Its translation: CASRFPGQGTGEQYF.

This clone was counted once. J is TRBJ2-3 and V is TRBV2; 7 bases agree with TRBD2. Trimming took 4 bases from V and 0 from J; bases not matched to a gene: 10. The CDR3 extends over 17 amino acids. Germline CDR1 is SNHLY and CDR2 is FYNNEI. Here the CDR3 reads CASSGPPGGGSTDTQYF. The CDR3, as DNA: TGTGCCAGCAGTGGCCCCCCGGGAGGAGGAAGCACAGATACGCAGTATTTT.

This sequence joins TRBV7-9 and TRBJ1-2, with D uncertain. Trimming removed 5 bases at V and 7 bases at J, with 11 bases between. Germline assignment: CDR1 SEHNR and CDR2 FQNEAQ (reference sequence). CDR3 length equals 12 residues. CDR3 sequence: CASSLTSGGYTF. For the CDR3, the DNA is TGTGCCAGCAGCCTAACTTCTGGTGGCTACACCTTC. Variable domain in full (rest from reference TRBV7-9 and TRBJ1-2): DTGVSQNPRHKITKRGQNVTFRCDPISEHNRLYWYRQTLGQGPEFLTYFQNEAQLEKSRLLSDRFSAERPKGSFSTLEIQRTEQGDSAMYLCASSLTSGGYTFGSGTRLTVV.

The chain recombines TRBV11-1 with TRBJ2-1; TRBD2 agrees at 13 bases. V shed 0 bases, J shed 5 bases, and the junction held 7 bases outside the gene matches. Germline lookup yields CDR1 SGHAT and CDR2 FQDESV (reference sequence). This CDR3 comprises 18 residues. The DNA of the CDR3 is TGTGCCAGCAGCTTAGCCCCGGGACTAGCGGGACTAAACAATGAGCAGTTCTTC. It is translated as CASSLAPGLAGLNNEQFF.

This clone was seen a few times. This rearrangement joins TRBV3-1 (or the pseudogene TRBV3-2) to TRBJ1-1; D unclear. Germline V gene sequence: CDR1 LGHDT, CDR2 YNNKEL (reference sequence). This CDR3 region has 13 residues. V lost 0 bases to trimming and J lost 13 bases, with 15 bases between them. DNA for the CDR3: TGTGCCAGCAGCCAAGATCTCGCTATTAATGTTTTCTTT. It encodes CASSQDLAINVFF.

This clone was counted a few times. V is TRBV2 and J is TRBJ2-2; D may be TRBD2 (5 bases). This CDR3 spans 15 amino acids. V was trimmed by 7 bases and J by 1 base, leaving 13 bases between them. CDR1 is SNHLY, CDR2 FYNNEI, per germline. The CDR3 here is CASTRLEGNTGELFF. The CDR3 region has the DNA TGTGCCAGCACCCGGCTAGAGGGGAACACCGGGGAGCTGTTTTTT. Full variable domain (missing parts from reference TRBV2 and TRBJ2-2): EPEVTQTPSHQVTQMGQEVILRCVPISNHLYFYWYRQILGQKVEFLVSFYNNEISEKSEIFDDQFSVERPDGSNFTLKIRSTKLEDSAMYFCASTRLEGNTGELFFGEGSRLTVL.

The V gene is TRBV7-2, the J gene TRBJ1-1; TRBD1 might be the D (5 bases). Trimming pared 5 bases from V and 0 bases from J, leaving 10 bases between. The CDR3 spans 14 residues. The V gene's germline CDR1 is SGHTA and CDR2 FQGNSA. CDR3 loop: CASSPQVLNTEAFF. CDR3 nucleotides: TGTGCCAGCAGCCCACAGGTTTTGAACACTGAAGCTTTCTTT.

This clone was seen once. This rearrangement joins TRBV12-5 to TRBJ2-3, with 10 positions matching TRBD2. This CDR3 region has 18 residues. V dropped 0 bases and J dropped 1; count of bases not matched to a gene: 7. Germline V gene data show CDR1 as LGHNT and CDR2 as FRNRAP. The CDR3: CASGLVEDGTSGTDTQYF. In nucleotides, the CDR3 is TGTGCTAGTGGTTTGGTAGAGGACGGGACTAGCGGCACAGATACGCAGTATTTT.

The J gene is TRBJ1-4, the V gene TRBV18, with D tentatively TRBD1 (5 bases). Germline values: CDR1 KGHSH, CDR2 LQKENI. There are 13 residues in the CDR3. The V and J ends lost 5 bases and 5 bases respectively, with 9 bases between them. CDR3 region: CASSRDSNEKLFF. CDR3 nucleotide sequence: TGTGCCAGCTCAAGGGACTCAAATGAAAAACTGTTTTTT.

The chain combines TRBV19 with TRBJ1-2; TRBD1 agrees at 9 bases. The V segment lost 3 bases and the J segment 6 bases; nucleotides outside the gene matches: 14. The CDR3 runs to 17 residues. The V gene's germline CDR1 is LNHDA and CDR2 SQIVND (reference sequence). The CDR3 loop reads CASSIFRRGWTGDGYTF. The DNA of the CDR3 is TGTGCCAGTAGTATCTTTCGTCGGGGATGGACAGGGGATGGCTACACCTTC.

This sequence joins TRBV27 and TRBJ1-5, with 7 positions matching TRBD1. After removal of 10 bases from V and 2 bases from J, the junction contained 14 bases not matched to a gene. The germline V gene encodes CDR1 MNHEY and CDR2 SMNVEV (reference sequence). The CDR3 consists of 16 residues. The CDR3 loop reads CATWGDRELGNQPQHF. DNA of the CDR3: TGTGCCACATGGGGCGACAGGGAGTTAGGCAATCAGCCCCAGCATTTT.

This clone was seen a single time. The gene calls are TRBV15 and TRBJ2-1, with 14 bases matching TRBD2. The junction had 6 bases not matched to a gene; V was cut back by 1 base and J by 7 bases. CDR1 is LNHNV, CDR2 YYDKDF, per germline (reference sequence). The CDR3 has 17 amino acids. CDR3 residues: CATSRGGTSGSRNEQFF. DNA for the CDR3: TGTGCCACCAGCAGAGGTGGGACTAGCGGGAGTCGGAATGAGCAGTTCTTC.